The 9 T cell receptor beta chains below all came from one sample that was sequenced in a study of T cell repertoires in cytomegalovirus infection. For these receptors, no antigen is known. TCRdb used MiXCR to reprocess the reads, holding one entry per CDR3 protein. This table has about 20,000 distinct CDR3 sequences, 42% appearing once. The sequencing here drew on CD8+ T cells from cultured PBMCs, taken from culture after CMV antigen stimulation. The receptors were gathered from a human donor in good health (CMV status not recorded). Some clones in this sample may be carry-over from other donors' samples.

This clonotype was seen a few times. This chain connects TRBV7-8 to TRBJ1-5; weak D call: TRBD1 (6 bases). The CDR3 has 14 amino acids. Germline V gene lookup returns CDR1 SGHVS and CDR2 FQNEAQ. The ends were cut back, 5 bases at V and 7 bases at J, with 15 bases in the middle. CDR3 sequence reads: CASSRWGGAQPQHF. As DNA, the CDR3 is TGTGCCAGCAGCCGCTGGGGGGGGGCCCAGCCCCAGCATTTT.

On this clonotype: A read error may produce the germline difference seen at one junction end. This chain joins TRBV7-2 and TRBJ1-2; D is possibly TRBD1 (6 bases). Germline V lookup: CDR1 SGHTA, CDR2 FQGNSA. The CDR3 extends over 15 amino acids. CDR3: CASSLIGSGDYDYTF. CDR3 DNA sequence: TGTGCCAGCAGCTTAATAGGTTCAGGGGACTATGACTACACCTTC.

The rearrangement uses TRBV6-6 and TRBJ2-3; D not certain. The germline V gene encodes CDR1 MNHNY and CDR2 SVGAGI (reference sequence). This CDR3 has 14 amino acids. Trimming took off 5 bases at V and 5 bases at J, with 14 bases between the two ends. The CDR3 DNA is TGTGCCAGCAGTCCCCAAACGCTAGGAGATACGCAGTATTTT. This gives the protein CASSPQTLGDTQYF.

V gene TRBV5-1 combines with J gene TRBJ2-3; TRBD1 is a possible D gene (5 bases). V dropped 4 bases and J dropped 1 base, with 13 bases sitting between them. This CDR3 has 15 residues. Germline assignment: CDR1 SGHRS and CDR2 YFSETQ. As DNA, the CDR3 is TGCGCCAGCAGCGGGGCCCTTACTGGCACAGATACGCAGTATTTT. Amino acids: CASSGALTGTDTQYF.

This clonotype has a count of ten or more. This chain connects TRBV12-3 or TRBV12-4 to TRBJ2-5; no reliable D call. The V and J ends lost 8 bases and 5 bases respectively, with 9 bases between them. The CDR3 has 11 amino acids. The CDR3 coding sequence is TGTGCCAGCTCATGGGCGGAGACCCAGTACTTC. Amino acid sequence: CASSWAETQYF.

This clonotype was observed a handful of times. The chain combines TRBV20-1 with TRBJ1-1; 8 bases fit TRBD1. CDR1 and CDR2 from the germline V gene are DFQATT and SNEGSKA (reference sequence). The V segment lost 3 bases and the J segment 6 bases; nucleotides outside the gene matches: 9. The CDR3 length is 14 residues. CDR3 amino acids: CSASTPQGAAEAFF. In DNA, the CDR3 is TGCAGTGCTAGTACGCCCCAGGGGGCGGCTGAAGCTTTCTTT.

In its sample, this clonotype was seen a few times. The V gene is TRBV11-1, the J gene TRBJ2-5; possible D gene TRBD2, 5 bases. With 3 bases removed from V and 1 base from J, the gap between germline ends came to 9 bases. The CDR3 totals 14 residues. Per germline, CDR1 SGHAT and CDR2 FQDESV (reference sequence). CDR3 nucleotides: TGTGCCAGCAGCTTGGCTAGCCCCCAAGAGACCCAGTACTTC. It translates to CASSLASPQETQYF.

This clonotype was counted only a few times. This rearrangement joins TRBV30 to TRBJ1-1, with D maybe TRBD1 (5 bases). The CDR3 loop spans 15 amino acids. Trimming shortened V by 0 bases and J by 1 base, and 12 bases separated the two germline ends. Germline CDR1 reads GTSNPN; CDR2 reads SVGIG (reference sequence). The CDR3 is CAWSVPGVPNTEAFF. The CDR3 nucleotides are TGTGCCTGGAGTGTACCGGGGGTGCCGAACACTGAAGCTTTCTTT.

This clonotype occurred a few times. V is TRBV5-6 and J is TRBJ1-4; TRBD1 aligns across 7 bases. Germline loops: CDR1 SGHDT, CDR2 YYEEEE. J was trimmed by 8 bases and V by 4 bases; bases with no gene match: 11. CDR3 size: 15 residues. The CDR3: CASSRRDRWEEKLFF. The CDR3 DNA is TGTGCCAGCAGCCGCCGGGACAGATGGGAAGAAAAACTGTTTTTT.